Listed below are T cell receptor beta chains from one sample, sequenced in a study of post-analysis software for immune sequencing data. TCRdb analysed the PCR reads with MiXCR anew, one entry per CDR3 protein. The data hold roughly 730,000 distinct CDR3 sequences, with 30% observed a single time. The sample comprised blood. Receptors originate from a girl under 18 with multiple sclerosis. The CDR3 runs from the conserved cysteine through the conserved F or W. The order of the fields is J gene, V gene, clone size, D gene, CDR3 protein, CDR3 DNA. D genes are given only for firm matches. The size field is filled for only some rows; it gives once, few, many or a size class.

j_gene: TRBJ2-3; v_gene: TRBV6-5; abundance: -; d_gene: TRBD2; CDR3aa: CASSYSASGGASSTDTQYF; CDR3nt: TGTGCCAGCAGTTACTCTGCTAGCGGGGGGGCATCGAGCACAGATACGCAGTATTTT
j_gene: TRBJ1-5; v_gene: TRBV29-1; abundance: -; d_gene: -; CDR3aa: CSVGETGNNQPQHF; CDR3nt: TGCAGCGTTGGGGAGACAGGAAACAATCAGCCCCAGCATTTT
j_gene: TRBJ2-7; v_gene: TRBV6-2/TRBV6-3; abundance: -; d_gene: TRBD2; CDR3aa: CASTQRAGASYEQYF; CDR3nt: TGTGCCAGCACACAAAGAGCGGGGGCCTCCTACGAGCAGTACTTC
j_gene: TRBJ1-2; v_gene: TRBV5-1; abundance: -; d_gene: TRBD1; CDR3aa: CASSLAWGQTINYGYTF; CDR3nt: TGCGCCAGCAGCTTGGCCTGGGGACAGACGATAAACTATGGCTACACCTTC
j_gene: TRBJ2-5; v_gene: TRBV5-1; abundance: once; d_gene: -; CDR3aa: CASSVGGAKETQYF; CDR3nt: TGCGCCAGCAGCGTTGGCGGGGCGAAAGAGACCCAGTACTTC
j_gene: TRBJ2-5; v_gene: TRBV7-2; abundance: many; d_gene: TRBD2; CDR3aa: CASSLKGASGAQETQYF; CDR3nt: TGTGCCAGCAGCTTAAAGGGAGCTAGCGGGGCTCAAGAGACCCAGTACTTC
j_gene: TRBJ2-7; v_gene: TRBV20-1; abundance: -; d_gene: TRBD1; CDR3aa: CSARTQGESHEQYF; CDR3nt: TGCAGTGCTAGAACACAGGGGGAAAGCCACGAGCAGTACTTC
j_gene: TRBJ1-4; v_gene: TRBV7-8; abundance: few; d_gene: TRBD1; CDR3aa: CASSWDRGQEKLFF; CDR3nt: TGTGCCAGCAGCTGGGACAGGGGGCAAGAAAAACTGTTTTTT
j_gene: TRBJ1-5; v_gene: TRBV28; abundance: few; d_gene: -; CDR3aa: CASTPGARAQPQHF; CDR3nt: TGTGCCAGCACCCCAGGGGCTCGGGCTCAGCCCCAGCATTTT
j_gene: TRBJ1-1; v_gene: TRBV6-5; abundance: -; d_gene: -; CDR3aa: CASRPTPLNTEAFF; CDR3nt: TGTGCCAGCAGGCCGACCCCTCTGAACACTGAAGCTTTCTTT
j_gene: TRBJ2-1; v_gene: TRBV15; abundance: -; d_gene: -; CDR3aa: CATSRDRAGSYNEQFF; CDR3nt: TGTGCCACCAGCAGAGATCGGGCGGGATCCTACAATGAGCAGTTCTTC
j_gene: TRBJ2-3; v_gene: TRBV7-2; abundance: -; d_gene: TRBD2; CDR3aa: CASSSTRLAPDTQYF; CDR3nt: TGTGCCAGCAGCTCGACCCGACTAGCGCCAGATACGCAGTATTTT
j_gene: TRBJ2-3; v_gene: TRBV12-3/TRBV12-4; abundance: -; d_gene: -; CDR3aa: CASTILRTDTQYF; CDR3nt: TGTGCCAGCACCATACTCCGCACAGATACGCAGTATTTT
j_gene: TRBJ2-5; v_gene: TRBV4-3; abundance: few; d_gene: TRBD2; CDR3aa: CASSQDYHGLAAYNEQYF; CDR3nt: TGCGCCAGCAGCCAAGATTACCATGGACTAGCGGCGTACAATGAGCAGTACTTC
j_gene: TRBJ1-1; v_gene: TRBV12-3/TRBV12-4; abundance: -; d_gene: -; CDR3aa: CASSSQIGGMGTEAFF; CDR3nt: TGTGCCAGCAGTTCACAAATTGGGGGCATGGGCACTGAAGCTTTCTTT
j_gene: TRBJ2-1; v_gene: TRBV3-1; abundance: -; d_gene: -; CDR3aa: CASSQDPAGGKQFF; CDR3nt: TGTGCCAGCAGCCAAGATCCCGCAGGGGGGAAGCAGTTCTTC
j_gene: TRBJ2-1; v_gene: TRBV6-5; abundance: few; d_gene: -; CDR3aa: CASRRAARFGAEQFF; CDR3nt: TGTGCCAGCAGAAGGGCCGCGCGGTTTGGAGCTGAGCAGTTCTTC
j_gene: TRBJ2-1; v_gene: TRBV20-1; abundance: few; d_gene: -; CDR3aa: CSAPSEAAGSCNEQFF; CDR3nt: TGCAGTGCCCCGTCCGAGGCAGCTGGCTCCTGCAATGAGCAGTTCTTC
j_gene: TRBJ2-1; v_gene: TRBV11-2; abundance: -; d_gene: -; CDR3aa: CASSLFIRTQSYSEQFF; CDR3nt: TGTGCCAGCAGCTTATTCATTAGGACCCAATCCTACAGTGAGCAGTTCTTC
j_gene: TRBJ2-5; v_gene: TRBV6-2/TRBV6-3; abundance: few; d_gene: -; CDR3aa: CASSYGLREQYF; CDR3nt: TGTGCCAGCAGTTACGGGCTCCGAGAGCAGTACTTC
j_gene: TRBJ2-5; v_gene: TRBV7-2; abundance: few; d_gene: TRBD2; CDR3aa: CASSRGLLETQYF; CDR3nt: TGTGCCAGCAGCCGGGGACTACTTGAGACCCAGTACTTC
j_gene: TRBJ2-5; v_gene: TRBV6-6; abundance: few; d_gene: TRBD2; CDR3aa: CASSPGTRLSRETQYF; CDR3nt: TGTGCCAGCAGTCCCGGGACTAGACTATCCCGAGAGACCCAGTACTTC
j_gene: TRBJ2-6; v_gene: TRBV7-2; abundance: -; d_gene: -; CDR3aa: CASSPSFVANVLTF; CDR3nt: TGTGCCAGCAGCCCCTCTTTTGTGGCCAACGTCCTGACTTTC
j_gene: TRBJ2-7; v_gene: TRBV11-2; abundance: few; d_gene: -; CDR3aa: CASSSREQIDRQYEQYF; CDR3nt: TGTGCCAGCAGCTCGCGCGAGCAAATCGACCGGCAATACGAGCAGTACTTC
j_gene: TRBJ1-1; v_gene: TRBV29-1; abundance: -; d_gene: -; CDR3aa: CSTKSGYTEAFF; CDR3nt: TGCAGCACCAAATCGGGTTACACTGAAGCTTTTTTT
j_gene: TRBJ2-5; v_gene: TRBV20-1; abundance: few; d_gene: -; CDR3aa: CSASEGGETQYF; CDR3nt: TGCAGTGCTAGTGAGGGGGGGGAGACCCAGTACTTC
j_gene: TRBJ2-1; v_gene: TRBV5-1; abundance: -; d_gene: -; CDR3aa: CASRWSGSYNEQFF; CDR3nt: TGCGCCAGCAGGTGGTCGGGCTCCTACAATGAGCAGTTCTTC
j_gene: TRBJ2-7; v_gene: TRBV9; abundance: few; d_gene: TRBD2; CDR3aa: CASSPGTSHNEQYF; CDR3nt: TGTGCCAGCAGCCCGGGGACTAGTCACAATGAGCAGTACTTC
j_gene: TRBJ2-4; v_gene: TRBV20-1; abundance: few; d_gene: -; CDR3aa: CSARQRLAKNIQYF; CDR3nt: TGCAGTGCTAGGCAGCGGTTAGCCAAAAACATTCAGTACTTC
j_gene: TRBJ1-1; v_gene: TRBV18; abundance: -; d_gene: -; CDR3aa: CASSPVGTQNTEAFF; CDR3nt: TGTGCCAGCTCACCTGTGGGGACACAGAACACTGAAGCTTTCTTT
j_gene: TRBJ1-5; v_gene: TRBV20-1; abundance: few; d_gene: -; CDR3aa: CSARDNWGSQPQHF; CDR3nt: TGCAGTGCTAGAGATAATTGGGGGTCTCAGCCCCAGCATTTT
j_gene: TRBJ1-5; v_gene: TRBV7-2; abundance: -; d_gene: -; CDR3aa: CASSLALLGNQPQHF; CDR3nt: TGTGCCAGCAGCTTAGCCCTTCTCGGCAATCAGCCCCAGCATTTT
j_gene: TRBJ2-5; v_gene: TRBV12-3/TRBV12-4; abundance: -; d_gene: -; CDR3aa: CASSLGVWETQYF; CDR3nt: TGTGCCAGCAGTTTGGGAGTCTGGGAGACCCAGTACTTC
j_gene: TRBJ2-1; v_gene: TRBV6-1; abundance: few; d_gene: -; CDR3aa: CASSHQGGTQFF; CDR3nt: TGTGCCAGCAGCCACCAGGGCGGGACACAGTTCTTC
j_gene: TRBJ1-5; v_gene: TRBV4-3; abundance: few; d_gene: -; CDR3aa: CASSQDSGVSNQPQHF; CDR3nt: TGCGCCAGCAGCCAGGATTCAGGGGTTAGCAATCAGCCCCAGCATTTT
j_gene: TRBJ2-5; v_gene: TRBV10-3; abundance: few; d_gene: -; CDR3aa: CATGPSGETQYF; CDR3nt: TGTGCCACCGGGCCCTCCGGGGAGACCCAGTACTTC
j_gene: TRBJ2-4; v_gene: TRBV6-1; abundance: few; d_gene: -; CDR3aa: CASMQIAKTIQYF; CDR3nt: TGTGCCAGCATGCAGATAGCCAAAACCATTCAGTACTTC
j_gene: TRBJ2-7; v_gene: TRBV29-1; abundance: -; d_gene: -; CDR3aa: CSAADGSYEQYF; CDR3nt: TGCAGCGCTGCGGACGGATCCTACGAGCAGTACTTC
j_gene: TRBJ2-1; v_gene: TRBV9; abundance: -; d_gene: -; CDR3aa: CASNPWDGYNEQFF; CDR3nt: TGTGCCAGCAACCCGTGGGACGGGTACAATGAGCAGTTCTTC
j_gene: TRBJ1-1; v_gene: TRBV20-1; abundance: -; d_gene: -; CDR3aa: CSARDGYGRWPEAFF; CDR3nt: TGCAGTGCTAGAGATGGGTACGGGCGTTGGCCTGAAGCTTTCTTT
j_gene: TRBJ2-5; v_gene: TRBV20-1; abundance: -; d_gene: -; CDR3aa: CSGGGKYQETQYF; CDR3nt: TGCAGCGGGGGCGGGAAGTACCAAGAGACCCAGTACTTC
j_gene: TRBJ1-5; v_gene: TRBV4-1; abundance: -; d_gene: TRBD1; CDR3aa: CASSRGQGPSNQPQHF; CDR3nt: TGCGCCAGCAGCCGAGGACAGGGCCCTAGCAATCAGCCCCAGCATTTT